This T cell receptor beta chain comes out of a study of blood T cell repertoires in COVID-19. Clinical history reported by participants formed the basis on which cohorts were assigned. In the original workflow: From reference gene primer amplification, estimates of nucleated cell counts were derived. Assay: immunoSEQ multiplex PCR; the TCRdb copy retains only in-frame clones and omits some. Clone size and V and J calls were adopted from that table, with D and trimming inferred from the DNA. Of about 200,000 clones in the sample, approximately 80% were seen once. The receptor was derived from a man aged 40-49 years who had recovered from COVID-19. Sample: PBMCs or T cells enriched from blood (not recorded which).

Here the CDR3 reads CASSYTVSNQPQHF. DNA of the CDR3: TGTGCCAGCAGCTATACAGTTAGCAATCAGCCCCAGCATTTT. This rearrangement joins TRBV6-9 to TRBJ1-5; D gene uncertain. CDR3 length: 14 amino acids. Trimming shortened V by 6 bases and J by 0 bases, and 9 bases separated the two germline ends. Per the germline V gene, CDR1 is MNHGY and CDR2 is SVAAGI.